Listed below are T cell receptor beta chains from one sample, sequenced in a study of T-cell reconstitution after alpha-beta-depleted transplantation in children. Each CDR3 protein gets one entry after TCRdb re-called the PCR reads with MiXCR. The data contain 490,000 or so distinct CDR3 sequences, approximately 13% of them singletons. The material was PBMCs from the stem cell graft donor, obtained from the stem cell graft. The receptors were gathered from a human donor who donated a stem cell graft to a child with combined immunodeficiency. Both conserved end residues are part of each CDR3. Fields, in order: D gene, V gene, clone size, J gene, CDR3 DNA, CDR3 protein. The D gene is left open where the match is weak. For some rows the clone size is stated as once, few or many, or as a class when expanded; others skip it.

>TRBD1|TRBV12-3/TRBV12-4|many|TRBJ1-2
TGTGCCACCTGGACAGGGCGATATGGCTACACCTTC
CATWTGRYGYTF
>TRBD1|TRBV4-3|.|TRBJ2-4
TGCGCCAGCAGCCAGGGACAGCTAGCCAAAAACATTCAGTACTTC
CASSQGQLAKNIQYF
>.|TRBV5-5|many|TRBJ2-1
TGTGCCAGCAGCTTGGGTCGAATAGGGCGCATCTACAATGAGCAGTTCTTC
CASSLGRIGRIYNEQFF
>.|TRBV30|few|TRBJ2-7
TGTGCCTGGAGCAGCCTCCGACATTTCTACGAGCAGTACTTC
CAWSSLRHFYEQYF
>.|TRBV5-1|many|TRBJ2-5
TGCGCCAGCAGCCTCCTAGGAGAGGGGGAGACCCAGTACTTC
CASSLLGEGETQYF
>.|TRBV24-1|.|TRBJ2-7
TGTGCCACCAGCGGGGATAGCCGCGAGCAGTACTTC
CATSGDSREQYF
>.|TRBV12-3/TRBV12-4|many|TRBJ2-7
TGTGCCAGCAGCCCGGGACATCTGGGGGAGCAGTACTTC
CASSPGHLGEQYF
>.|TRBV6-2/TRBV6-3|few|TRBJ2-7
TGTGCCAGCAGCCAAACTCCCCACGAGCAGTACTTC
CASSQTPHEQYF
>.|TRBV7-9|.|TRBJ2-2
TGTGCCAGCAGCCCGACAGGGAGGTACACCGGGGAGCTGTTTTTT
CASSPTGRYTGELFF
>.|TRBV7-9|.|TRBJ2-1
TGTGCCAGCAGCAACCTGAGCTCTCTCGTTGAGCAGTTCTTC
CASSNLSSLVEQFF
>.|TRBV5-4|.|TRBJ2-6
TGTGCCAGCAGACCGGACCTCGGAGGGGCCAACGTCCTGACTTTC
CASRPDLGGANVLTF
>.|TRBV9|many|TRBJ1-3
TGTGCCAGCAGCGTAGCGTCCGGGGACGGAAACACCATATATTTT
CASSVASGDGNTIYF
>TRBD2|TRBV20-1|.|TRBJ2-7
TGCAGTGCTCTAGCGGGAATCTACGAGCAGTACTTC
CSALAGIYEQYF
>.|TRBV5-5|many|TRBJ2-3
TGTGCCAGCAGCTTCCAGGTGGACATAAGCACAGATACGCAGTATTTT
CASSFQVDISTDTQYF